This TCR beta chain is drawn from a study of beta chain features in type 1 diabetes. Whole-study results and caveats: Significant though moderate, a shortening of TCRB CDR3s appeared in all four CD4+ subsets of Type 1 diabetes patients.

Since all of the isolated RNA was reverse transcribed, expressed TCRB transcripts were what got sequenced. Measured with immunoSEQ multiplex PCR; TCRdb has only the in-frame clones, and not every one. This sample has about 160,000 clones; less than 10% occur once, and the top ten carry 0.5%. This clone was detected ten times or more. Antigen specificity is unknown. This clonotype was obtained from a man aged 18 to 30 with type 1 diabetes. The sample was central memory CD4+ T cells from blood.

The CDR3 spells CASSLGAGGYGYTF. The DNA for the CDR3 is TGCGCCAGCAGCCTGGGGGCAGGGGGCTATGGCTACACCTTC. The genes are TRBV5-1 and TRBJ1-2, with TRBD1 identical over 7 bases. CDR1 is SGHRS and CDR2 is YFSETQ in the germline V gene. The J segment lost 4 bases and the V segment lost 4 bases, leaving 7 bases of the junction unmatched. The CDR3 contains 14 residues.